The rows below give T cell receptor beta chains drawn from one sample of a study of cytotoxic CD8 clonotypes in ibrutinib-treated CLL. Here immunoSEQ multiplex PCR was the method, and the copy in TCRdb shows in-frame clones only, minus some. The sample lists 150,000 or so clones; 84% were seen once. The sample here was PBMCs, taken after 24 months of ibrutinib treatment. The source of these receptors is a human donor with chronic lymphocytic leukemia. The CDR3 runs from the conserved cysteine through the conserved F or W. The order of the fields is J gene, D gene, V gene, clone size, CDR3 protein, CDR3 DNA. A D gene is named only where the DNA matches it firmly. Expanded clones get a size class; other rows say once, few or many, or leave the size out.

>TRBJ2-7|NA|TRBV27|NA
CASSLSQVSEQYF
TGTGCCAGCAGTTTATCCCAGGTTTCCGAGCAGTACTTC
>TRBJ1-6|NA|TRBV11-1|many
CASSLAAGNSPLHF
TGTGCCAGCAGCTTAGCGGCAGGGAATTCACCCCTCCACTTT
>TRBJ1-5|NA|TRBV7-8|NA
CASSIGGFGQPQHF
TGTGCCAGCAGCATCGGGGGATTTGGTCAGCCCCAGCATTTT
>TRBJ2-5|NA|TRBV7-8|NA
CASSLGRQQETQYF
TGTGCCAGCAGCTTAGGGAGACAGCAAGAGACCCAGTACTTC
>TRBJ2-2|NA|TRBV5-1|NA
CASSQSPAGKAGELFF
TGCGCCAGCAGCCAGTCCCCGGCAGGTAAAGCCGGGGAGCTGTTTTTT
>TRBJ2-2|NA|TRBV7-2|NA
CASSPLNGGLMNTGELFF
TGTGCCAGCAGCCCCCTTAACGGAGGGCTCATGAACACCGGGGAGCTGTTTTTT
>TRBJ2-5|NA|TRBV20-1|NA
CSAVPLETQYF
TGCAGTGCTGTCCCGCTTGAGACCCAGTACTTC
>TRBJ2-5|TRBD2|TRBV7-6|NA
CASSFWSGAQETQYF
TGTGCCAGCAGCTTTTGGAGCGGGGCTCAAGAGACCCAGTACTTC
>TRBJ1-3|NA|TRBV6-1|NA
CASTHIYSGNTIYF
TGTGCCAGCACACACATCTACTCTGGAAACACCATATATTTT
>TRBJ2-6|TRBD1|TRBV4-1|NA
CASSQRLGQESSGANVLTF
TGCGCCAGCAGCCAACGGCTGGGACAGGAGAGCTCTGGGGCCAACGTCCTGACTTTC
>TRBJ2-7|TRBD1|TRBV6-1|NA
CASSKDRGPYEQYF
TGTGCCAGCAGCAAAGACAGGGGGCCCTACGAGCAGTACTTC
>TRBJ1-2|NA|TRBV29-1|few
CSVEDRGRYNYGYTF
TGCAGCGTTGAAGATCGGGGACGGTACAACTATGGCTACACCTTC
>TRBJ1-3|TRBD1|TRBV15|NA
CATSRSTGTGTGNTIYF
TGTGCCACCAGCAGATCTACCGGGACAGGGACTGGAAACACCATATATTTT
>TRBJ2-5|TRBD2|TRBV19|NA
CASSFGISGSVETQYF
TGTGCCAGTAGTTTTGGGATTAGCGGGAGCGTGGAGACCCAGTACTTC
>TRBJ1-6|NA|TRBV5-8|once
CASSLVANSPLHF
TGTGCCAGCAGCTTGGTCGCTAATTCACCCCTCCACTTT
>TRBJ1-2|NA|TRBV30|NA
CAWSGLPYGYTF
TGTGCCTGGTCGGGACTCCCCTATGGCTACACCTTC
>TRBJ1-5|TRBD1|TRBV6-5|NA
CASSPDRGSLKPQHF
TGTGCCAGCAGTCCCGACAGGGGATCACTTAAGCCCCAGCATTTT
>TRBJ2-1|NA|TRBV4-1|NA
CASSPSGAYNEQFF
TGCGCCAGCAGCCCTTCCGGGGCTTACAATGAGCAGTTCTTC
>TRBJ1-4|TRBD1|TRBV4-2|NA
CASSQDSGGNEKLFF
TGTGCCAGCAGCCAAGATTCAGGGGGGAATGAAAAACTGTTTTTT
>TRBJ2-7|NA|TRBV7-9|NA
CASTPAGPYEQYF
TGTGCCAGCACCCCTGCGGGGCCCTACGAGCAGTACTTC
>TRBJ2-5|TRBD1|TRBV9|NA
CASSPEGRRGETQYF
TGTGCCAGCAGCCCCGAGGGGCGCAGGGGGGAGACCCAGTACTTC
>TRBJ1-6|NA|TRBV5-1|NA
CASSLVLTANSPLHF
TGCGCCAGCAGCTTGGTTCTGACAGCTAATTCACCCCTCCACTTT
>TRBJ2-3|NA|TRBV9|NA
CASSVAEPHTDTQYF
TGTGCCAGCAGCGTAGCGGAACCCCACACAGATACGCAGTATTTT
>TRBJ1-2|NA|TRBV29-1|few
CSVEAGENYGYTF
TGCAGCGTTGAAGCCGGGGAGAACTATGGCTACACCTTC
>TRBJ1-4|TRBD1|TRBV19|NA
CASTGWTGTEKLFF
TGTGCCAGTACTGGGTGGACAGGGACTGAAAAACTGTTTTTT
>TRBJ1-5|NA|TRBV7-9|NA
CASSVQGRDNQPQHF
TGTGCCAGCAGCGTTCAGGGTAGGGACAATCAGCCCCAGCATTTT
>TRBJ1-1|NA|TRBV6-5|NA
CASSYSHGTEAFF
TGTGCCAGCAGTTACTCCCATGGCACTGAAGCTTTCTTT
>TRBJ1-3|TRBD1|TRBV6-6|NA
CASSDRGPSGNTIYF
TGTGCCAGCAGCGACAGGGGGCCCTCTGGAAACACCATATATTTT
>TRBJ2-5|NA|TRBV7-2|NA
CASSPYAETQYF
TGTGCCAGCAGCCCATACGCCGAGACCCAGTACTTC
>TRBJ1-2|NA|TRBV13|NA
CASSQLRGRSFRTKNGYTF
TGTGCCAGCAGCCAATTGCGGGGACGGTCCTTTCGAACTAAGAATGGCTACACCTTC
>TRBJ2-7|NA|TRBV9|few
CASSVGPARFDEQYF
TGTGCCAGCAGCGTAGGCCCCGCGAGGTTCGACGAGCAGTACTTC
>TRBJ2-7|NA|TRBV11-3|NA
CASSSGKSYEQYF
TGTGCCAGCAGCTCGGGGAAATCCTACGAGCAGTACTTC
>TRBJ1-1|NA|TRBV20-1|NA
CSARPGPEAFF
TGCAGTGCCAGACCAGGCCCTGAAGCTTTCTTT
>TRBJ1-1|NA|TRBV6-4|NA
CASSDSGLGNTEAFF
TGTGCCAGCAGTGACTCAGGATTAGGGAACACTGAAGCTTTCTTT
>TRBJ1-1|NA|TRBV29-1|NA
CSALQRNTEAFF
TGCAGCGCCTTACAGAGGAACACTGAAGCTTTCTTT
>TRBJ1-5|NA|TRBV5-1|once
CASSFGGLRGHSNQPQHF
TGCGCCAGCAGCTTTGGAGGGCTCAGGGGACATAGCAATCAGCCCCAGCATTTT
>TRBJ2-2|TRBD1|TRBV7-8|NA
CASNVDRGGTGELFF
TGTGCCAGCAATGTGGACAGGGGCGGCACCGGGGAGCTGTTTTTT
>TRBJ2-7|TRBD2|TRBV18|medium-sized
CASSPSGTSGGEQYF
TGTGCCAGCTCACCATCCGGGACTAGCGGGGGCGAGCAGTACTTC
>TRBJ1-6|NA|TRBV11-2|NA
CASSLDHGNSPLHF
TGTGCCAGCAGCTTAGACCACGGAAATTCACCCCTCCACTTT
>TRBJ1-2|NA|TRBV6-4|NA
CASSDSQPYGYTF
TGTGCCAGCAGTGATTCGCAGCCCTATGGCTACACCTTC
>TRBJ1-1|TRBD1|TRBV19|NA
CASSTTQGFTEAFF
TGTGCCAGTAGTACCACACAGGGGTTCACTGAAGCTTTCTTT
>TRBJ2-7|TRBD1|TRBV6-1|NA
CASSETGYTAHEQYF
TGTGCCAGCAGTGAGACAGGGTACACAGCTCACGAGCAGTACTTC
>TRBJ1-6|NA|TRBV6-5|NA
CASSFRVENSPLHF
TGTGCCAGCAGTTTTAGGGTTGAGAATTCACCCCTCCACTTT
>TRBJ1-1|TRBD1|TRBV9|NA
CASSVGTGNTEAFF
TGTGCCAGCAGCGTTGGGACAGGGAACACTGAAGCTTTCTTT
>TRBJ1-2|NA|TRBV19|NA
CASQGSSGVNYGYTF
TGTGCCAGCCAGGGGAGCTCGGGGGTCAACTATGGCTACACCTTC
>TRBJ2-2|TRBD2|TRBV7-6|NA
CASSLGLGGGPNTGELFF
TGTGCCAGCAGCTTAGGTTTGGGCGGGGGACCGAACACCGGGGAGCTGTTTTTT
>TRBJ1-2|NA|TRBV11-2|NA
CASSLGPGPQYGYTF
TGTGCCAGCAGCCTGGGGCCGGGACCGCAGTATGGCTACACCTTC
>TRBJ2-2|TRBD1|TRBV11-2|NA
CASSETGTGYPGELFF
TGTGCCAGCAGTGAAACCGGGACAGGGTATCCCGGGGAGCTGTTTTTT
>TRBJ1-4|NA|TRBV6-1|NA
CASSEAGEHEKLFF
TGTGCCAGCAGTGAAGCCGGGGAACATGAAAAACTGTTTTTT
>TRBJ2-5|TRBD1|TRBV7-2|NA
CASSRDREETQYF
TGTGCCAGCAGCCGCGACAGGGAAGAGACCCAGTACTTC